These 8 T cell receptor beta chains came from one sample sequenced in a study of cytotoxic CD8 clonotypes in ibrutinib-treated CLL (dated by TCRdb to the early 2020s). The library was made by the immunoSEQ multiplex PCR assay. Imported from immuneACCESS, the table was reduced by TCRdb to in-frame sequences with V and J called. These copies leave out some clones; in studies compared against another copy, an unresolved V gene accounts for under half, and the cause of the remainder is not known. Counted in this sample were 190,000 or so clones; about 72% of them appeared once. Together, the top ten hold over 10% of the sample. The time point label on this specimen signifies: 20 to 25 months on ibrutinib. Material: PBMCs, obtained after 24 months of ibrutinib treatment. The receptors originated from a human donor with chronic lymphocytic leukemia.

This clone was found a few times. This rearrangement joins TRBV20-1 to TRBJ2-7, with D hard to call. This CDR3 region has 11 residues. Germline assignment: CDR1 DFQATT and CDR2 SNEGSKA (reference sequence). Trimming shortened V by 1 base and J by 3 bases, and 4 bases separated the two germline ends. CDR3 residues: CSARAIYEQYF. The DNA of the CDR3 is TGCAGTGCTAGAGCCATCTACGAGCAGTACTTC.

The chain couples TRBV5-1 to TRBJ2-5; TRBD2 agrees at 7 bases. The J segment lost 0 bases and the V segment lost 0 bases, leaving 5 bases of the junction unmatched. Looked up from germline, CDR1 is SGHRS and CDR2 is YFSETQ. CDR3 length: 16 residues. CDR3 coding DNA: TGCGCCAGCAGCTTGGTTGCGGGAGCGTACCAAGAGACCCAGTACTTC. Protein: CASSLVAGAYQETQYF.

V and J are TRBV4-3 and TRBJ1-2; D ambiguous. The germline gives CDR1 LGHNA, CDR2 YSLEER. The CDR3 is made up of 16 amino acids. Trimming shortened V by 0 bases and J by 2 bases, and 13 bases separated the two germline ends. In DNA, the CDR3 is TGCGCCAGCAGCCAAGATCTAGGACGGAGGAACTATGGCTACACCTTC. Amino acids: CASSQDLGRRNYGYTF.

The chain links TRBV7-9 to TRBJ2-6, with TRBD1 as a possible D gene (5 bases). CDR1 SEHNR and CDR2 FQNEAQ come from the germline V gene (reference sequence). V was shortened by 5 bases and J by 3 bases, with 17 bases between the two germline ends. CDR3 length equals 17 residues. This CDR3 is CASSTQNHRLGANVLTF. The CDR3 bases are TGTGCCAGCAGCACCCAAAACCACAGGCTTGGGGCCAACGTCCTGACTTTC.

The chain is built from TRBV28 and TRBJ2-3; D not certain. In germline, CDR1 is MDHEN, CDR2 SYDVKM. The V and J ends lost 4 bases and 0 bases respectively, with 5 bases between them. The CDR3 covers 13 residues. The CDR3 DNA follows: TGTGCCAGCAGTTCAGCTAGCACAGATACGCAGTATTTT. Its protein is CASSSASTDTQYF.

This chain joins TRBV19 and TRBJ1-5; D remains ambiguous. Per the germline V gene, CDR1 is LNHDA and CDR2 is SQIVND (reference sequence). CDR3 length: 14 residues. V lost 8 bases, J lost 4 bases, and 15 bases lay in between. The DNA of the CDR3 is TGTGCCAGTCTTCCCGCGAGGCTTAATCAGCCCCAGCATTTT. Residues: CASLPARLNQPQHF.

This clone was found once. CDR3 in amino acids: CASSATQGAWEGYTF. CDR3 bases: TGTGCCAGCAGTGCTACACAGGGGGCTTGGGAGGGCTACACCTTC. The rearrangement links TRBV25-1 to TRBJ1-2; 9 nucleotides align to TRBD1. The CDR3 has 15 residues. The V gene end was trimmed by 4 bases and the J gene end by 8 bases; junction bases not matched to a gene: 11. Germline V lookup: CDR1 MGHDK, CDR2 SYGVNS.

To note about this clone: The same CDR3 is also encoded by other DNA sequences in this sample. The V gene is TRBV9, the J gene TRBJ2-1; TRBD2 agrees at 7 bases. The CDR3 length is 14 residues. V dropped 0 bases and J dropped 5; count of bases not matched to a gene: 2. Germline CDR1 is SGDLS and CDR2 is YYNGEE. The CDR3 nucleotides are TGTGCCAGCAGCGTAGGACTAGCTAACAATGAGCAGTTCTTC. Protein sequence: CASSVGLANNEQFF.